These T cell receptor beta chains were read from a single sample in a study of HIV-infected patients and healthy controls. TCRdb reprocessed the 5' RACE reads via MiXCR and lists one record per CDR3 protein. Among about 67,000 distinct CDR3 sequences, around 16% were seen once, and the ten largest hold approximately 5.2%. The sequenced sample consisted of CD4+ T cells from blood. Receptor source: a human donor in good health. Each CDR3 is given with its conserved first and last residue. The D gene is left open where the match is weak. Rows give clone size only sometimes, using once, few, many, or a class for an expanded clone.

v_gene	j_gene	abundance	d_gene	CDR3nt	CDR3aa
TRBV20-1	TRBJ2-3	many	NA	TGCAGTGCTAGTCAGGGTTTTCGGACGCAGTATTTT	CSASQGFRTQYF
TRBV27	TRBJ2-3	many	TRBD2	TGTGCCAGCAGCCTAGCGGGGCCCTCAGATACGCAGTATTTT	CASSLAGPSDTQYF
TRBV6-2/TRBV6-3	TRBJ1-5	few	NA	TGTGCCAGCACTTCCGGGGGGCCCCAGCATTTT	CASTSGGPQHF
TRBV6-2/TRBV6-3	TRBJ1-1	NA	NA	TGTGCCAGCAGTCCCAACCGGGACAACACTGAAGCTTTCTTT	CASSPNRDNTEAFF
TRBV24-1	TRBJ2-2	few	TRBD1	TGTGCCACCAGTGATCCTGCCAGGGGGCCGGTGGAGCTGTTTTTT	CATSDPARGPVELFF
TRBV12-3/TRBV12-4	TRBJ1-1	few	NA	TGTGCCAGCATGGGAGCTGAAGCTTTCTTT	CASMGAEAFF
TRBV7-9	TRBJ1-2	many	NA	TGTGCCAGCAGCTTAGGGGGACTCAACGTCTATGGCTACACCTTC	CASSLGGLNVYGYTF
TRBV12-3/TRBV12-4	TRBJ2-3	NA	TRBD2	TGTGCCAGCACCCTAGGGGTAGCGGGGGAGAGAGATACGCAGTATTTT	CASTLGVAGERDTQYF
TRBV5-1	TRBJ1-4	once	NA	TGCGCCAGCAGCTCCGGGACACTGACAACTAATGAAAAACTGTTTTTT	CASSSGTLTTNEKLFF
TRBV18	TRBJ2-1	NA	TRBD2	TGTGCCAGCTCACCGGGACTAGCGGGAGCCGAATCCTACAATGAGCAGTTCTTC	CASSPGLAGAESYNEQFF
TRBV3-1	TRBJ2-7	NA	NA	TGTGCCAGCAGCCAAGGCAGACAGTCCGAGCAGTACTTC	CASSQGRQSEQYF
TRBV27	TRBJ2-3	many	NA	TGTGCCAGCAGAATATCCTACCGGGACTTTCACACAGATACGCAGTATTTT	CASRISYRDFHTDTQYF
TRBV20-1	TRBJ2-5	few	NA	TGCAGTGCTAGGAAGGGCCAGCAAGAGACCCAGTACTTC	CSARKGQQETQYF
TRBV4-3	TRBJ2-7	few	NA	TGCGCCAGCAGCCAAGATGTCCAGGGGTGGTACGAGCAGTACTTC	CASSQDVQGWYEQYF
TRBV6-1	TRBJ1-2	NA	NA	TGTGCCAGCAGTGAAGAAGCGGGGCACTATGGCTACACCTTC	CASSEEAGHYGYTF
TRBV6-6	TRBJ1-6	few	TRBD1	TGTGCCAGCAGAACTCCGGGACAGGGGTTAGATTCACCCCTCCACTTT	CASRTPGQGLDSPLHF
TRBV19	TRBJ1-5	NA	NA	TGTGCCAGTAGTATGGGGGAAAACAATCAGCCCCAGCATTTT	CASSMGENNQPQHF
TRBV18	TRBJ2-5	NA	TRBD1	TGTGCCAGCTCACAAAATCAGGGGGTACAAGAGACCCAGTACTTC	CASSQNQGVQETQYF
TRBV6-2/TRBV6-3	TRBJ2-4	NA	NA	TGTGCCAGCAGTTACTTAGTCAAAAACATTCAGTACTTC	CASSYLVKNIQYF
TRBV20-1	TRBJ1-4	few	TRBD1	TGCAGTGCTAGAGAAGGGGGCCGGGAAAAACTGTTTTTT	CSAREGGREKLFF
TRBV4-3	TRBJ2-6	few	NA	TGCGCCAGCAGCCAAGATCGACGGGGATCTGGGGCCAACGTCCTGACTTTC	CASSQDRRGSGANVLTF
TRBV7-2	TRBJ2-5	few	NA	TGTGCCAGCAGCTTAGCGCAGGCAGGAGGAGAGACCCAGTACTTC	CASSLAQAGGETQYF
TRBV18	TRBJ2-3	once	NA	TGTGCCAGCTCACCACCGGATAGGGGGAGAAGCACAGATACGCAGTATTTT	CASSPPDRGRSTDTQYF
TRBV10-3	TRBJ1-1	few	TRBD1	TGTGCCATCAGTGGGAATCCGGGACAGGGGGCTAGTTGGGACACTGAAGCTTTCTTT	CAISGNPGQGASWDTEAFF
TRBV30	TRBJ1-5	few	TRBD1	TGTGCCTGGAACAGGGGACCGAATCAGCCCCAGCATTTT	CAWNRGPNQPQHF
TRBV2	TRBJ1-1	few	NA	TGTGCCAGCTGGTTACCGGGCGGGCAGCCGAACACTGAAGCTTTCTTT	CASWLPGGQPNTEAFF
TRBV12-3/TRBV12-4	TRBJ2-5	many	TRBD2	TGTGCCACCGGGGGGGAGGGAGAGACCCAGTACTTC	CATGGEGETQYF
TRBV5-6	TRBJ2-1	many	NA	TGTGCCAGCAGCTTAGTGGGCGAGCAGTTCTTC	CASSLVGEQFF
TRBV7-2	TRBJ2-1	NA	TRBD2	TGTGCCAGCAGCTCAACGTCACTAGCGGGGGGCCAGCTGTTC	CASSSTSLAGGQLF
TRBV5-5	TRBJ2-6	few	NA	TGTGCCAGCAGCTTTGGAGCCGCTGGGGCCAACGTCCTGACTTTC	CASSFGAAGANVLTF
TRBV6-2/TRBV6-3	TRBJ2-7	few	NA	TGTGCCAGCAGTTATAGGGCTTACTACGAGCAGTACTTC	CASSYRAYYEQYF